The next 5 T cell receptor beta chains were all read from a single sample in a study of OX40 agonist ivuxolimab in advanced cancers. Data came from immunoSEQ multiplex PCR; TCRdb stores just in-frame clones and leaves some out. The repertoire holds around 48,000 clones, with about four fifths as singletons. The sequenced sample was CD4+ or CD8+ T cells sorted from blood, obtained in a trial of the OX40 agonist ivuxolimab. Receptor source: an adult with an advanced solid tumor such as melanoma, head and neck, liver or kidney cancer.

V and J are TRBV5-1 and TRBJ2-2; TRBD2 aligns across 9 bases. The CDR3 contains 19 residues. Germline CDR1 SGHRS, CDR2 YFSETQ. The V gene end was trimmed by 0 bases and the J gene end by 1 base; junction bases not matched to a gene: 10. The CDR3 is CASSLAPGLAGKNTGELFF. CDR3 sequence (DNA): TGCGCCAGCAGCTTGGCCCCGGGGCTAGCGGGGAAGAACACCGGGGAGCTGTTTTTT.

Turning to this clone: An end of the junction does not agree with germline; a read error may underlie this. CDR3 protein: CASSSWGSEQFF. The CDR3 DNA reads TGTGCTAGCAGCTCTTGGGGGAGTGAGCAGTTCTTC. The chain combines TRBV7-7 with TRBJ2-1; the D call may be TRBD1 or TRBD2 (5 bases each). The CDR3 has 12 amino acids. CDR1 SSHAT and CDR2 FNYEAQ come from the germline V gene (reference sequence).

The chain couples TRBV21-1 to TRBJ1-2. TRBV21-1 is a documented pseudogene. The CDR3 spans 15 residues. The CDR3 protein is CASSKRIGGASGYTF. The CDR3 nucleotides read TGTGCCAGCAGCAAACGGATTGGGGGGGCGTCGGGCTACACCTTC.

This clone has more than one count but fewer than ten. The chain employs TRBV18 and TRBJ2-7, with D perhaps TRBD1 (6 bases). V was cut by 3 bases and J by 7 bases, with 10 bases left in between. The CDR3 is 12 amino acids. Germline-derived CDR1 and CDR2 are KGHSH and LQKENI. CDR3 loop: CASSPTGIEQYF. For the CDR3, the DNA is TGTGCCAGCTCACCTACAGGGATTGAGCAGTACTTC.

The chain employs TRBV4-3 and TRBJ1-2; D is uncertain. V was clipped by 3 bases and J by 7 bases, with 18 bases between them. Looked up from germline, CDR1 is LGHNA and CDR2 is YSLEER. This CDR3 contains 15 residues. The CDR3 DNA reads TGCGCCAGCAGCCATGTGGGAGGGCGGGTTGGTGGCTACACCTTC. It encodes CASSHVGGRVGGYTF.